This T cell receptor (beta chain) was identified in a study of blood T cell repertoires in COVID-19. The protocol was immunoSEQ multiplex PCR, while the TCRdb copy is restricted to in-frame clones and leaves out a portion. The data show 150,000 to 200,000 clones, approximately 88% seen once. This CDR3 is built from 14 residues. The V end lost 5 bases, the J end lost 0 bases, and 8 bases lay between the germline ends. Germline values: CDR1 MNHEY, CDR2 SVGAGI. Only one count was recorded for this clone. The sample was peripheral blood. V gene TRBV6-5 combines with J gene TRBJ1-3, with D possibly TRBD1 on 6 matching bases. The TCR originated in a man aged 55 to 70 with acute or convalescent COVID-19. CDR3: CASSTGFSGNTIYF. CDR3 DNA sequence: TGTGCCAGCAGTACAGGGTTCTCTGGAAACACCATATATTTT.